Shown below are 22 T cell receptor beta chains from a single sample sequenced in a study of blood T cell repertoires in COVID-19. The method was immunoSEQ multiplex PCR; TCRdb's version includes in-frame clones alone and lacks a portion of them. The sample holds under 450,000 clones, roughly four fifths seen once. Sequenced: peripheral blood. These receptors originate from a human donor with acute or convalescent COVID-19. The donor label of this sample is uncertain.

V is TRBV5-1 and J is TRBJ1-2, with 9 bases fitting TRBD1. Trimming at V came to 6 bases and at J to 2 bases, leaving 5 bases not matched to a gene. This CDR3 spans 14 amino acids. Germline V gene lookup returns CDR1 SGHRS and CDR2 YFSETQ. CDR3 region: CASTYDRGNYGYTF. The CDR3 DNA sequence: TGCGCCAGCACCTACGACAGGGGGAACTATGGCTACACCTTC.

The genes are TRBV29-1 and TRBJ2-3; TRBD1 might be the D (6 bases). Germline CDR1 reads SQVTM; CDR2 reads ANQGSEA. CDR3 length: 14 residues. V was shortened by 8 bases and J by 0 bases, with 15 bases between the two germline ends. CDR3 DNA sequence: TGCAGCCAACGGACGGGGACAAGCACAGATACGCAGTATTTT. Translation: CSQRTGTSTDTQYF.

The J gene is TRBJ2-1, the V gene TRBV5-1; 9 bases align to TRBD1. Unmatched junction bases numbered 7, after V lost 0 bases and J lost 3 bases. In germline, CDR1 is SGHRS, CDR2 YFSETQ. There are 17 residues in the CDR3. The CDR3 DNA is TGCGCCAGCAGCTTGGCCTCGGGGACAGGGAACTACAATGAGCAGTTCTTC. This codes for CASSLASGTGNYNEQFF.

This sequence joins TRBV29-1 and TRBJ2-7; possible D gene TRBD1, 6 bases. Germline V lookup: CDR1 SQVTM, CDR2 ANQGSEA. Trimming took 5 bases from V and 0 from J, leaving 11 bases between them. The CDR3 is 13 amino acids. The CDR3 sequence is CSVRQVSSYEQYF. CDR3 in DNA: TGCAGCGTTCGACAGGTTAGCTCCTACGAGCAGTACTTC.

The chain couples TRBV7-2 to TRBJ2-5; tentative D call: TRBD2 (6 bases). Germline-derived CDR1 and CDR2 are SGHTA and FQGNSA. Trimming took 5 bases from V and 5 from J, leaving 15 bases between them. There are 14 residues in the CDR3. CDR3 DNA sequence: TGTGCCAGCAGCCGGGGGTCTTTAGGGGAGACCCAGTACTTC. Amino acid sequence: CASSRGSLGETQYF.

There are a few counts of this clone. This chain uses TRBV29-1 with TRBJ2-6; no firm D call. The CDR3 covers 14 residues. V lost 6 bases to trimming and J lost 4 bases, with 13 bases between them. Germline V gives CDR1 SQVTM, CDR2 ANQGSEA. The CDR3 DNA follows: TGCAGCGTGACGGAGCGTGCCGGGGCCAACGTCCTGACTTTC. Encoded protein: CSVTERAGANVLTF.

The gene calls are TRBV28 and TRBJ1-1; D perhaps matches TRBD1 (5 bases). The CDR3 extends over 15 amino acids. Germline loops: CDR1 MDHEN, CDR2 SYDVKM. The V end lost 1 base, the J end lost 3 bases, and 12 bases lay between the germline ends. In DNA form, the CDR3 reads TGTGCCAGCAGTTTATTTTTGGAAGGGGACACTGAAGCTTTCTTT. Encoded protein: CASSLFLEGDTEAFF. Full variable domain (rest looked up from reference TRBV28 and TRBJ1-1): DVKVTQSSRYLVKRTGEKVFLECVQDMDHENMFWYRQDPGLGLRLIYFSYDVKMKEKGDIPEGYSVSREKKERFSLILESASTNQTSMYLCASSLFLEGDTEAFFGQGTRLTVV.

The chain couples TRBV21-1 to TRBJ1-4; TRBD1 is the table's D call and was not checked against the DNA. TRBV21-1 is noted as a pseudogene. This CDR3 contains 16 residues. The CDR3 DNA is TGTGCCAGCAGCCCCGGACAGGGCACCCCTAATGAAAAACTGTTTTTT. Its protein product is CASSPGQGTPNEKLFF.

The CDR3 nucleotides are TGCAGCGCCGTGACAGGGTTTGCGACTAATGAAAAACTGTTTTTT. Its translation is CSAVTGFATNEKLFF. This rearrangement joins TRBV29-1 to TRBJ1-4; TRBD1 matches at 7 bases. Germline V lookup: CDR1 SQVTM, CDR2 ANQGSEA. V shed 7 bases and J 2 bases; nucleotides not matched to a gene: 10. The CDR3 contains 15 residues.

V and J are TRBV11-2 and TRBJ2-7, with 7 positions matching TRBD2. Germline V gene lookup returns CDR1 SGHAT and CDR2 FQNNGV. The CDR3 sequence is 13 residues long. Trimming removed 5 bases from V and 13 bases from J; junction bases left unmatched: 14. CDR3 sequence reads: CASSANLAASLYF. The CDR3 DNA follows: TGTGCCAGCAGCGCTAACCTAGCGGCCTCCCTCTACTTC.

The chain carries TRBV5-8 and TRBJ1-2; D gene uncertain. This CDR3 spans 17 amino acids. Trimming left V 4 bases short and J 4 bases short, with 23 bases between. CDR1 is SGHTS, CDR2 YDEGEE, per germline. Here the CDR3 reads CASSRRFTPGEGYGYTF. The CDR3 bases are TGTGCCAGCAGCCGACGCTTTACGCCGGGAGAGGGCTATGGCTACACCTTC.

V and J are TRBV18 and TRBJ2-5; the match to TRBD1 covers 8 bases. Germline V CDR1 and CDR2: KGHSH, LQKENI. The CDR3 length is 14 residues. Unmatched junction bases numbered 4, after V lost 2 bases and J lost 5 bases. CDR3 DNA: TGTGCCAGCTCACCAAACAGGGGGTTTGAGACCCAGTACTTC. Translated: CASSPNRGFETQYF.

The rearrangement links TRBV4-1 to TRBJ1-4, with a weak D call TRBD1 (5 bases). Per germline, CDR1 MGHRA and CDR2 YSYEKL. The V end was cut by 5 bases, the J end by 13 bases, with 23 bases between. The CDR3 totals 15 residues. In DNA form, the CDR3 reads TGCGCCAGCAGCGCAGGCGGGGCTGCACGTACTGGACTGTTTTTT. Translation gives CASSAGGAARTGLFF.

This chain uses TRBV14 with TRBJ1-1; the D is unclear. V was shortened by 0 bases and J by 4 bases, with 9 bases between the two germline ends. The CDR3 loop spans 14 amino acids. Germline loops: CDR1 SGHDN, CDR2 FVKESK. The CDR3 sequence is CASSQEIRSTEAFF. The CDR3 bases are TGTGCCAGCAGCCAAGAAATCCGGAGCACTGAAGCTTTCTTT.

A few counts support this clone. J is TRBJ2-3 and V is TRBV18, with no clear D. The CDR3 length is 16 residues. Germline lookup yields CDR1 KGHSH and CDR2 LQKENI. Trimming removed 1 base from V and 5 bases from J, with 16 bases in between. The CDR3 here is CASSPRSPIRRDTQYF. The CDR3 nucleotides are TGTGCCAGCTCACCACGATCCCCGATACGCAGAGATACGCAGTATTTT.

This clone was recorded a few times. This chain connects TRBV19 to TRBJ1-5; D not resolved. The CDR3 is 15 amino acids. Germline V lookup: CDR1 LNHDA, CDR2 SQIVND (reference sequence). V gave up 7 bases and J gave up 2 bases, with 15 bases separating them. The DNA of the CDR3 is TGTGCCAGTAAAGTCGAAGCTTTTGGCAATCAGCCCCAGCATTTT. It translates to CASKVEAFGNQPQHF.

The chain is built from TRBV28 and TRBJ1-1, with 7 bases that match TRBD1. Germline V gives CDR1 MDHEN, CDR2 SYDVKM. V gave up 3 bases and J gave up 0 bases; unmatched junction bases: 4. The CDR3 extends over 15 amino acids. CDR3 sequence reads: CASSFGTVMNTEAFF. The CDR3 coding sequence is TGTGCCAGCAGTTTTGGGACAGTCATGAACACTGAAGCTTTCTTT.

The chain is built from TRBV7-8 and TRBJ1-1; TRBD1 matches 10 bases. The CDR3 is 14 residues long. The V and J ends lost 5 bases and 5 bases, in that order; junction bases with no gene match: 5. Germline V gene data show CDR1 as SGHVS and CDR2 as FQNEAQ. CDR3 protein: CASSRGQGWTEAFF. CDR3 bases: TGTGCCAGCAGCAGGGGACAGGGGTGGACTGAAGCTTTCTTT.

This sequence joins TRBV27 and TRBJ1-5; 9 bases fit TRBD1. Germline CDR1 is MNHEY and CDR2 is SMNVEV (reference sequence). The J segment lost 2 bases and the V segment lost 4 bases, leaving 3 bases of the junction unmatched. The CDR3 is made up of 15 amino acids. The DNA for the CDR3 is TGTGCCAGCAGTTCCTGGGACAGGGGCAATCAGCCCCAGCATTTT. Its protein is CASSSWDRGNQPQHF.

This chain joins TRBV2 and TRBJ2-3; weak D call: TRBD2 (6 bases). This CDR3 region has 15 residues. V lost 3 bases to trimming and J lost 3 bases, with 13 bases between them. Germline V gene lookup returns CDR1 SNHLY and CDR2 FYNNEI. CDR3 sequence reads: CASSDAGRRTDTQYF. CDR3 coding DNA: TGTGCCAGCAGTGATGCGGGGAGGAGGACAGATACGCAGTATTTT.

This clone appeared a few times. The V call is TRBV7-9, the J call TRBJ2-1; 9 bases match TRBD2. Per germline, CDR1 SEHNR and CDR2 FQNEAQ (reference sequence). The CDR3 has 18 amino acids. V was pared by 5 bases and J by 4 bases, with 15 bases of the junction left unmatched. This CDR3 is CASSQRAVGLAGYNEQFF. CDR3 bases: TGTGCCAGCAGCCAGAGGGCGGTAGGTCTAGCGGGGTACAATGAGCAGTTCTTC.

The CDR3 region has the DNA TGTGCCAGTAAGGGAGACTCCTACGAGCAGTACTTC. Its protein is CASKGDSYEQYF. V and J are TRBV19 and TRBJ2-7, with D perhaps TRBD2 (5 bases). Germline V gene lookup returns CDR1 LNHDA and CDR2 SQIVND (reference sequence). Trimming stripped 7 bases from V and 0 bases from J, with 7 bases between. This CDR3 contains 12 residues.